Below are 20 T cell receptor beta chains sequenced from a single sample in a study of blood T cell repertoires in COVID-19. Some clones are missing from TCRdb's copy, which holds only in-frame ones; the method was immunoSEQ multiplex PCR. The sample lists under 60,000 clones; 79% were seen once. Sequenced sample: peripheral blood. All receptors derive from a man aged 65-85 years with acute or convalescent COVID-19.

This clone was seen repeatedly, ten times or more. The chain carries TRBV2 and TRBJ2-7; TRBD1 aligns across 12 bases. The CDR3 is 14 residues long. J lost 2 bases, V lost 7 bases, and 3 bases had no gene match. Germline CDR1 SNHLY, CDR2 FYNNEI. CDR3 sequence: CASTGTGGPYEQYF. The DNA of the CDR3 is TGTGCCAGCACCGGGACAGGGGGCCCCTACGAGCAGTACTTC.

The chain recombines TRBV6-1 with TRBJ1-1, with TRBD1 matching 8 bases. J lost 6 bases, V lost 6 bases, and 6 bases had no gene match. The length of the CDR3 is 13 residues. Germline values: CDR1 MNHNS, CDR2 SASEGT. The CDR3 reads CASSSGTGPEAFF. DNA for the CDR3: TGTGCCAGCAGCTCCGGGACAGGACCTGAAGCTTTCTTT.

This clone appeared once. The CDR3 loop reads CASSDLGNTEAFF. In nucleotides, the CDR3 is TGTGCCAGCAGTGATCTAGGGAACACTGAAGCTTTCTTT. V gene TRBV6-1 combines with J gene TRBJ1-1; D gene ambiguous. The germline V gene encodes CDR1 MNHNS and CDR2 SASEGT. V lost 3 bases and J 1 base, leaving 6 bases between the germline ends. This CDR3 is 13 amino acids long.

V usage is TRBV2 and J usage is TRBJ1-2, with TRBD1 matching 9 bases. Germline CDR1 and CDR2: SNHLY and FYNNEI. The CDR3 runs to 15 residues. The V gene end was trimmed by 6 bases and the J gene end by 0 bases; junction bases not matched to a gene: 5. This CDR3 is CASSLQGAANYGYTF. The CDR3, as DNA: TGTGCCAGCAGCCTACAGGGGGCTGCTAACTATGGCTACACCTTC.

The rearrangement joins TRBV11-3 to TRBJ2-1; 7 bases line up with TRBD2. Germline-derived CDR1 and CDR2 are SGHNT and YENEEA. This CDR3 comprises 15 residues. Losses at the gene ends were 5 bases for V and 6 bases for J; bases not matched to a gene: 10. As DNA, the CDR3 is TGTGCCAGCAGCCCCTTTCCCGGGACTACCAATGAGCAGTTCTTC. Its translation is CASSPFPGTTNEQFF.

The chain joins TRBV5-6 to TRBJ2-5, with D perhaps TRBD2 (6 bases). The germline CDR1 and CDR2 sequences are SGHDT and YYEEEE. V was trimmed by 2 bases and J by 5 bases, leaving 13 bases between them. The CDR3 loop spans 14 amino acids. The CDR3 coding sequence is TGTGCCAGCAGCTTACGAATGCGGGGCGAGACCCAGTACTTC. Translation: CASSLRMRGETQYF.

This chain's CDR3 is CASRRDSGDEQYF. CDR3 DNA: TGCGCCAGCAGGCGGGACTCCGGCGACGAGCAGTACTTC. This chain links TRBV23-1 with TRBJ2-7; weak D call: TRBD2 (6 bases). TRBV23-1 is given ORF status, its function remaining uncertain. The CDR3 has 13 residues. Between the trimmed V and J ends, which lost 6 bases and 5 bases, there was a span of 14 bases.

The V gene is TRBV27, the J gene TRBJ1-6; D may be TRBD1 (6 bases). V was shortened by 7 bases and J by 10 bases, with 17 bases between the two germline ends. Germline CDR1 is MNHEY and CDR2 is SMNVEV (reference sequence). This CDR3 is 14 amino acids long. The CDR3 protein is CASTRGGAGSPLHF. DNA of the CDR3: TGTGCCAGCACCCGGGGGGGCGCCGGGTCACCCCTCCACTTT.

This CDR3 reads CASSHLLDRVDTGELFF. CDR3 nucleotide sequence: TGTGCCAGCAGCCATCTGCTCGACAGGGTTGACACCGGGGAGCTGTTTTTT. V is TRBV5-6 and J is TRBJ2-2; 7 bases map to TRBD1. This CDR3 contains 17 residues. With 4 bases clipped from V and 3 bases from J, the junction kept 12 bases outside the gene matches. The V gene's germline CDR1 is SGHDT and CDR2 YYEEEE.

The CDR3 sequence is CASSLAGAYNEQFF. The CDR3 DNA reads TGTGCCAGCAGTTTAGCAGGGGCCTACAATGAGCAGTTCTTC. The V and J genes are TRBV27 and TRBJ2-1, with D possibly being TRBD1 (6 bases). The CDR3 has 14 residues. Looked up from germline, CDR1 is MNHEY and CDR2 is SMNVEV (reference sequence). V lost 2 bases to trimming and J lost 2 bases, with 7 bases between them.

The chain combines TRBV2 with TRBJ1-2; possible D gene TRBD1, 5 bases. The CDR3 is 15 residues long. The V gene's germline CDR1 is SNHLY and CDR2 FYNNEI. The germline V and J ends were trimmed by 6 bases and 4 bases, with 18 bases remaining between them. The DNA for the CDR3 is TGTGCCAGCAGGGCCTCGGTCAGGGCTGGCTATGGCTACACCTTC. It yields the protein CASRASVRAGYGYTF.

The chain employs TRBV6-5 and TRBJ2-7; D is undetermined. The length of the CDR3 is 13 residues. Germline CDR1 is MNHEY and CDR2 is SVGAGI. The V gene lost 5 bases and the J gene lost 2 bases, with 10 bases spanning the gap. The CDR3 region has the DNA TGTGCCAGCAGTCGCCGTGGAGCCTACGAGCAGTACTTC. Its protein product is CASSRRGAYEQYF.

As DNA, the CDR3 is TGTGCCAGCCGACAGGGGGTAGGTCGGGCCCTCCACTTT. Its protein product is CASRQGVGRALHF. The J gene is TRBJ1-6, the V gene TRBV11-2; 9 positions match TRBD1. The germline V gene has CDR1 SGHAT and CDR2 FQNNGV. The CDR3 is 13 amino acids. V lost 8 bases and J lost 14; bases outside the gene matches: 10.

The rearrangement links TRBV11-3 to TRBJ2-3, with D perhaps matching TRBD2 (7 bases). The CDR3 contains 15 residues. Trimming stripped 4 bases from V and 1 base from J, with 12 bases between. Germline V gives CDR1 SGHNT, CDR2 YENEEA. Written as DNA, the CDR3 is TGTGCCAGCAGCTGGGGGGGCGGGGGCACAGATACGCAGTATTTT. Protein product: CASSWGGGGTDTQYF.

In its sample, this clone was seen a few times. The chain has TRBV27 and TRBJ1-2; possibly TRBD1 for D (5 bases). The CDR3 is 14 amino acids. V dropped 0 bases and J dropped 7 bases, with 12 bases sitting between them. In germline, CDR1 is MNHEY, CDR2 SMNVEV (reference sequence). The CDR3 sequence: CASSLSGRGFGYTF. CDR3 nucleotides: TGTGCCAGCAGTTTATCGGGGAGGGGTTTTGGCTACACCTTC.

The V and J genes are TRBV4-1 and TRBJ1-1; D not certain. The CDR3 is 17 amino acids. Per the germline V gene, CDR1 is MGHRA and CDR2 is YSYEKL. Between the trimmed V and J ends, which lost 0 bases and 0 bases, there was a span of 14 bases. In nucleotides, the CDR3 is TGCGCCAGCAGCCAAGACCCCTTCAGCGCGGTGAACACTGAAGCTTTCTTT. It specifies CASSQDPFSAVNTEAFF.

The V gene is TRBV6-5, the J gene TRBJ2-2; tentatively, D is TRBD1 (6 bases). This CDR3 contains 15 residues. With 7 bases removed from V and 2 bases from J, the gap between germline ends came to 14 bases. Germline CDR1 is MNHEY and CDR2 is SVGAGI. This CDR3 reads CASKAPGHNTGELFF. CDR3 nucleotides: TGTGCCAGCAAAGCTCCGGGACACAACACCGGGGAGCTGTTTTTT.

This clone was observed a few times. The V and J genes are TRBV30 and TRBJ1-2; D is perhaps TRBD1 (5 bases). This CDR3 has 13 amino acids. Germline V CDR1 and CDR2: GTSNPN, SVGIG (reference sequence). Trimming took off 0 bases at V and 3 bases at J, with 8 bases between the two ends. CDR3 loop: CAWSVDRDYGYTF. Here the CDR3 DNA reads TGTGCCTGGAGTGTAGACAGAGACTATGGCTACACCTTC.

This clone occurred once. The chain couples TRBV11-2 to TRBJ2-1; 9 nucleotides agree with TRBD2. Germline trimming cut 3 bases from V and 6 bases from J; bases unmatched to any gene: 0. The length of the CDR3 is 13 residues. In germline, CDR1 is SGHAT, CDR2 FQNNGV. The CDR3 nucleotides read TGTGCCAGCAGCTTGACTAGCGGCAATGAGCAGTTCTTC. Translating gives CASSLTSGNEQFF.

The CDR3 DNA sequence: TGTGCCAGCAGCAAACAGGCTCTGAACACTGAAGCTTTCTTT. As protein: CASSKQALNTEAFF. The genes are TRBV7-6 and TRBJ1-1; a weak D match, TRBD1 (5 bases). CDR1 is SGHVS, CDR2 FNYEAQ, per germline. V lost 5 bases, J lost 0 bases, and 10 bases lay in between. This CDR3 has 14 amino acids.